This T cell receptor beta chain derives from a study of memory CD4+ T cells and cytomegalovirus serostatus. The ends were cut back, 7 bases at V and 4 bases at J, with 11 bases in the middle. CDR3 length: 13 residues. Germline assignment: CDR1 LNHDA and CDR2 SQIVND (reference sequence). The repertoire was sequenced with immunoSEQ multiplex PCR; TCRdb's copy has only in-frame clones and lacks some. The sample has roughly 40,000 clones; about 80% are singletons. The sort gate was single viable CD3+CD4+CD8-CD45RO+ cells for memory CD4+ T cells. CD4+ T cells were isolated by positive magnetic selection. The chain couples TRBV19 to TRBJ2-4; a possible D gene is TRBD1 (6 bases). This sequence was found in an adult in good health and CMV-seronegative. Input material: memory CD4+ T cells from blood. In DNA form, the CDR3 reads TGTGCCAGTACTGAGCAGGGGAAAAACATTCAGTACTTC. It specifies CASTEQGKNIQYF.